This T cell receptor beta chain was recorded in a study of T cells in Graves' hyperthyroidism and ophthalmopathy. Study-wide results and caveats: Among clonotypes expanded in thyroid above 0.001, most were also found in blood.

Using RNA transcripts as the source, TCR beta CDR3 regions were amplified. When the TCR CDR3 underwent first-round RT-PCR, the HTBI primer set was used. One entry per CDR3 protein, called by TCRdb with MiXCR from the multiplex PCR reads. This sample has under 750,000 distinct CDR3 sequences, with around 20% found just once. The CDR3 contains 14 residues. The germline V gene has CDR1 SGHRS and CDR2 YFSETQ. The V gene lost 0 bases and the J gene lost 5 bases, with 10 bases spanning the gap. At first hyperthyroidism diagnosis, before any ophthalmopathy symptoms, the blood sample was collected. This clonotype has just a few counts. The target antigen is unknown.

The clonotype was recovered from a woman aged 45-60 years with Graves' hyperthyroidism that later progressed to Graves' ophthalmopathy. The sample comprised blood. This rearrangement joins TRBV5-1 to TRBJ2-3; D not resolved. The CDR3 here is CASSLVISVDTQYF. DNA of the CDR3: TGCGCCAGCAGCTTGGTAATATCGGTAGATACGCAGTATTTT.